Given below is one T cell receptor (beta chain) in context. Its antigen is currently not known. No qualities accompany the bases; no much larger clone lies one base away. The data originate from a study of cytomegalovirus exposure and HLA in healthy donors (dated by TCRdb to about 2017). About the investigation overall: According to an earlier analysis of 587 of the donors, about 179 million T cells yielded 90 million to 130 million unique TCR beta sequences and around 280 Gb of sequence data. Donor age, sex, ethnicity and CMV serostatus were compiled together with the repertoire data. Typing coverage varied by locus: about 620-640 donors for A, B, C, DRB1 and DQB1; roughly 560 for DQA1; 600 to 610 for DPA1; fewer than 480 for DPB1. Genome-wide SNP genotypes for about 65% of the roughly 670 donors were used in a later genetic analysis, which treated that subset as a discovery cohort. About 5 DR-DQ haplotypes were handled as single units for association and clustering, since linkage in the cohort was strong. An earlier analysis of about 620 of the donors applied high-throughput TCR beta sequencing to assess whether each TCR beta V gene segment acted as functional or pseudogenic. An early release covering roughly 600 HLA-typed donors comprised about 300 gigabases of sequencing data and some 79 million unique TCR sequences. To predict cytomegalovirus infection status, the study combined high-throughput TCR immunosequencing, statistical association of individual TCRs with disease status, and machine learning. HLA typing covered class I and class II loci at four-digit resolution. The later analysis used no new phenotypic data to find candidate immune exposures, relying instead on TCR beta sequences and their occurrence across donors. In a later analysis, previously published TCR beta repertoires from 500 to 750 donors were re-analyzed and high-resolution HLA genotyping was added so that TCR occurrence patterns could be studied. Among about 360 genotyped donors of the cohort, an average of about 240,000 unique TCR beta nucleotide sequences were sequenced per donor, roughly a sixth of them non-productive. The study was designed to test whether signatures of past pathogen exposure could be identified by cataloging public T cell receptors. All discovery cohort repertoires had been generated on a single sequencing platform. Of the approximately 370 genotyped donors, 75% to 85% were placed in the genetic ancestry cluster associated with self-reported Caucasian donors. Besides the first cohort of 666 subjects, a separate validation cohort made up of over a hundred different subjects was used. The study used immunosequencing to profile the T cell repertoires of 600 to 850 subjects and linked those repertoires to cytomegalovirus serostatus. The investigation overall reported the following: Broadly in line with IMGT annotations, most TCR beta V segments showed up in productive rearrangements about 87% or about 30% of the time in an earlier analysis of a few hundred of the donors. At a false discovery rate of 0.05, a later analysis linked about 16,000 TCR beta sequences to specific HLA alleles. A cluster of highly shared sequence variants was judged likely to be a technical artifact of the sequencing pipeline. According to a later analysis, most CMV-associated TCR beta chains appeared to be HLA-restricted, and the HLA associations seemed to be driven largely by CMV exposure. In a later analysis, HLA-associated TCR beta chains showed more clonal expansion and lower generation probabilities than non-associated chains that were equally common. In vitro tests confirmed that a few of the cytomegalovirus-associated TCR beta chains recognize cytomegalovirus antigens. In the study, 150 to 200 TCR beta chains were listed as associated with cytomegalovirus. Because some donors lacked HLA typing at each locus, the association tests relied only on the typed subset. Linkage disequilibrium might explain the correlated functional status among segregating V segments, but an unknown experimental factor could not be excluded. Some IMGT-functional V segments, including TRBV6-2 and TRBV6-3, could not be told apart with the 87-base-pair reads, so those segments were excluded. In a later genetic analysis, fewer N-insertions in productive TCRs were reported among donors in an Asian-associated ancestry cluster than the roughly 700-donor mean. The only immune exposure information available for the cohort was CMV serostatus. Several of the top co-occurrence clusters appeared to be linked to parvovirus B19, influenza, CMV and Epstein-Barr virus, according to a later analysis. An association between a missense DCLRE1C variant and V-gene and J-gene trimming of TCR beta chains was found in a later genetic analysis and replicated in an independent cohort. A later analysis found that TCR association rates varied across HLA loci, with DRB1 alleles showing the most associated TCRs and HLA-C alleles the fewest. The classifier was reported to diagnose cytomegalovirus status with high specificity and sensitivity in both the original cohort and the validation cohort. The authors suggested that the approach could potentially be generalized to other disease states and immunological phenotypes. Presence/absence analyses assumed roughly uniform sequencing depth across donors, an assumption that may not hold. When HLA alleles, especially DR and DQ, strongly co-occurred, attributing TCR associations to individual alleles was difficult. In this cohort, only TCR beta chains were sequenced, and detectable features were limited by the absence of alpha or paired-chain data. Because counts were too low, roughly 18 rarely observed V segments, including chromosome 9 orphons, were left out of the earlier analysis of a few hundred of the donors. A further reported finding was that TCR beta sequences accurately predicted the HLA-A and HLA-B alleles for most subjects in the first cohort. Most TCR sequences were observed very rarely across donors, whereas some public TCRs were present in many individuals.

The germline V gene gives CDR1 as SGHNT and CDR2 as YENEEA. From its cysteine to its phenylalanine, the CDR3 spans 16 amino acids. Just CDR3 DNA is preserved here, 48 bases in frame from base 1. Germline trimming: 1 base from V, 3 bases from J; junction bases outside gene matches: 7. In total, approximately 690 healthy bone marrow donors made up the cohort. At the time of sampling, all cohort members were nominally healthy, though unrecorded immune exposures were likely present. The donor tested CMV seronegative and was one of the 352 seronegative cohort members. A peripheral blood sample was provided by each donor, and peripheral blood mononuclear cells were used for TCR beta sequencing. Genomic DNA was extracted from the blood cell samples with the Qiagen DNeasy Blood Extraction Kit. Library preparation was by the immunoSEQ multiplex PCR assay. A mixture of 60 forward primers for TCR Vbeta segments and 13 reverse primers for TCR Jbeta segments was used in the multiplex PCR. Amplification of the CDR3 region of rearranged TCR beta genes was performed with a multiplex PCR assay on genomic DNA. The amplified TCR beta libraries were sequenced on the Illumina HiSeq System as 87-base-pair reads. For the original study's pipeline: Across the 666 repertoires, a later analysis counted 60 million to 90 million unique TCR beta chains, roughly 11 million of which were shared by at least two donors. Raw reads were error-corrected and collapsed into unique sequences with a nearest-neighbor algorithm that merged closely related sequences to remove PCR and sequencing errors. To assign V, D and J gene segments, CDR3 sequences were aligned to IMGT reference sequences. For a sequence to be retained, a match of at least six nucleotides to both a V gene segment and a J gene segment was required. Rearrangements were called productive when the CDR3 lacked stop codons and stayed in frame with V and J; all others were non-productive. Following IMGT convention, CDR3 was defined as the stretch from the second conserved V-encoded cysteine to the conserved J-encoded phenylalanine. Sequences without an unambiguous match to a single V gene segment were excluded from the earlier analysis of a few hundred of the donors. An earlier analysis of a few hundred of the donors called V segments functional above 56.7% productive rearrangements and segregating when the between-donor standard deviation exceeded 5%. A statistical classification framework was developed to diagnose cytomegalovirus status using the catalog of TCR beta chain sequences. V and J gene assignment, in a later analysis, came from comparing TCR nucleotide sequences with IMGT/GENE-DB human TR gene sequences. In a later analysis, CDR3 sequences and most-parsimonious VDJ recombination scenarios were assigned using the TCRdist pipeline. In a later analysis, each TCR beta chain was defined by its CDR3 amino acid sequence together with its V-gene family, and reads lacking a unique V-gene family were excluded. To address suspected cross-contamination and a sequencing artifact, a later analysis removed 550 to 750 highly shared, low-generation-probability nucleotide sequences. For each public chain, a later analysis derived a clonal expansion index from normalized ranks of inferred template counts within each repertoire. In a later analysis, generation probabilities were computed with a VDJ recombination model fitted to out-of-frame rearrangements, and the resulting probabilities were checked against IGoR. In a later analysis, hypergeometric tests were used to score TCR-TCR, TCR-HLA and TCR-CMV co-occurrence, with a repertoire-size bias correction applied to TCR pairs. A later analysis estimated false discovery rates by permuting HLA or CMV assignments 20 times. In a later analysis, co-occurring TCRs were grouped with DBSCAN, and TCRdist sequence similarity was added when clustering was performed within HLA-allele-positive subsets. For co-occurrence clustering, repertoires with fewer than 30,000 or more than 120,000 public chains were excluded, along with roughly 5 repertoires with anomalous nucleotide sharing. TCRdb's version of the immuneACCESS table is confined to in-frame rearrangements and falls short of the full clone set. An unresolved V gene accounts for under half of the shortfall where checked; the remainder is of unknown origin. V and J calls and clone size are given by that table; D and trimming were obtained from the DNA. The sample table contains 100,000 or so clones; only one count was recorded for 67% of them. 2% to 2.5% of the sample rests with the top ten.

The receptor comes from a man younger than 45 in good health and CMV-seronegative. The source material was PBMCs. The sequence links TRBV11-3 to TRBJ2-3; the junction holds 7 bases that match TRBD2. In nucleotides, the sequence is TGTGCCAGCAGCTTAGGATGGCGGGAGAAAACAGATACGCAGTATTTT. Translated, it reads CASSLGWREKTDTQYF.